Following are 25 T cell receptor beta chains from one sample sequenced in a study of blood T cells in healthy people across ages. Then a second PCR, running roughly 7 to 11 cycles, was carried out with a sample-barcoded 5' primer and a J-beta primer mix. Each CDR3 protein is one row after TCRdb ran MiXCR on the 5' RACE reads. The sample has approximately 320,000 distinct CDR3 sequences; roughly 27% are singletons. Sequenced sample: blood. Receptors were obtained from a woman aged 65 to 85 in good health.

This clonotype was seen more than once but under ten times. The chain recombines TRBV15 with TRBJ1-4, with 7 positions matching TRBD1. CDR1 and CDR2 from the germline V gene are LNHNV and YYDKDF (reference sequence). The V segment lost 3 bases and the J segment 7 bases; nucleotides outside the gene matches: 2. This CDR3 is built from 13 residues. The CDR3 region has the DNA TGTGCCACCAGCAGCGCAGGGGGTGAAAAACTGTTTTTT. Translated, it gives CATSSAGGEKLFF.

The CDR3 region is CATSGDLQETQYF. CDR3 in DNA: TGTGCCACCAGTGGGGACTTACAAGAGACCCAGTACTTC. The rearrangement uses TRBV24-1 and TRBJ2-5, with D possibly being TRBD2 (6 bases). Per the germline V gene, CDR1 is KGHDR and CDR2 is SFDVKD. The CDR3 length is 13 residues. Trimming pared 5 bases from V and 2 bases from J, leaving 8 bases between.

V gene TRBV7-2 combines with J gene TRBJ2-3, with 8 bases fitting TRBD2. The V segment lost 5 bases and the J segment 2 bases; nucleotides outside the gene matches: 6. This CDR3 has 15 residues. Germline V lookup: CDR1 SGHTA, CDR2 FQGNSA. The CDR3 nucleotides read TGTGCCAGCAGCCCCCGGACTAGCCCCACAGATACGCAGTATTTT. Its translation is CASSPRTSPTDTQYF. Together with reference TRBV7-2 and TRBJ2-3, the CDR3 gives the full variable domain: GAGVSQSPSNKVTEKGKDVELRCDPISGHTALYWYRQSLGQGLEFLIYFQGNSAPDKSGLPSDRFSAERTGGSVSTLTIQRTQQEDSAVYLCASSPRTSPTDTQYFGPGTRLTVL.

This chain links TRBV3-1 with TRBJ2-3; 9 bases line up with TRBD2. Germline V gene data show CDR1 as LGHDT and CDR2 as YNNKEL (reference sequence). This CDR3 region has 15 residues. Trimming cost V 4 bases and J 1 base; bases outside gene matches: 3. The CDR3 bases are TGTGCCAGCAGCCGAGTAGCGGGGGGCACAGATACGCAGTATTTT. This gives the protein CASSRVAGGTDTQYF.

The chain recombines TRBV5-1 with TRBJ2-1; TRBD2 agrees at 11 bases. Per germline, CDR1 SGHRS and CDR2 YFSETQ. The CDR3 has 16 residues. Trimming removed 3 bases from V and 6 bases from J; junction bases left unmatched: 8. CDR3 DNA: TGCGCCAGCAGCTGGACGCCGGGACTAGCGGCCAATGAGCAGTTCTTC. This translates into CASSWTPGLAANEQFF. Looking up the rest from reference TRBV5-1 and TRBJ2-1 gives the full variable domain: KAGVTQTPRYLIKTRGQQVTLSCSPISGHRSVSWYQQTPGQGLQFLFEYFSETQRNKGNFPGRFSGRQFSNSRSEMNVSTLELGDSALYLCASSWTPGLAANEQFFGPGTRLTVL.

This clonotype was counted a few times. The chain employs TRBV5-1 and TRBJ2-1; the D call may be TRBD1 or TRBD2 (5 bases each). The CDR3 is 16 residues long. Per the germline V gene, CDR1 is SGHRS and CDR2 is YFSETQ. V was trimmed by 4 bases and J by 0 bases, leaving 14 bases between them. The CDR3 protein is CASSLGAGSSYNEQFF. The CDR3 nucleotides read TGCGCCAGCAGCCTAGGGGCGGGTAGCTCCTACAATGAGCAGTTCTTC.

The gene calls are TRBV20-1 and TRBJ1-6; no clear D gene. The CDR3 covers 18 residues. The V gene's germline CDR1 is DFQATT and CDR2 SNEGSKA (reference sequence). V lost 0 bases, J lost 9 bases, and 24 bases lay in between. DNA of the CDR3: TGCAGTGCTAGAGATAGAGTAGGCAGCTCCTTTTGGAGTTCACCCCTCCACTTT. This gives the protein CSARDRVGSSFWSSPLHF.

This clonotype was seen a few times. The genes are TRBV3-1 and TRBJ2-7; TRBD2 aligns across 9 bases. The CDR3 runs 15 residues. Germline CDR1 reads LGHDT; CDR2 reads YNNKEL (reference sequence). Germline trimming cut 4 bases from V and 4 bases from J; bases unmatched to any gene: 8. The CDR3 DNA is TGTGCCAGCAGCCTGACTAGCGGAGGGGGATACGAGCAGTACTTC. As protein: CASSLTSGGGYEQYF.

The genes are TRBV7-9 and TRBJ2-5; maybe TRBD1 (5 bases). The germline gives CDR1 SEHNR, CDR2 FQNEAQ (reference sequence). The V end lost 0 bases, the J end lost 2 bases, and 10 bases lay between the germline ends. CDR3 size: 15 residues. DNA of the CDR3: TGTGCCAGCAGCTTAGCGCTGACAGAACAAGAGACCCAGTACTTC. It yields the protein CASSLALTEQETQYF.

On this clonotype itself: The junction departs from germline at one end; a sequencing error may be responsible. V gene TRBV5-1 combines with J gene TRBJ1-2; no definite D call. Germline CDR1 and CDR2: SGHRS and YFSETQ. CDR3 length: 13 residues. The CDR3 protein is CASSLPGSYGNAF. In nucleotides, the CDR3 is TGCGCCAGCAGCCTCCCGGGGTCATATGGCAACGCCTTC.

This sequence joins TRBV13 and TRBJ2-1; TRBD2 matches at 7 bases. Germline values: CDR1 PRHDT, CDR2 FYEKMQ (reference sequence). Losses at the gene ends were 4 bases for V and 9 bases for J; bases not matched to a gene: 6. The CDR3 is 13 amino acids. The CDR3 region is CASSWKGRAEQFF. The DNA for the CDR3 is TGTGCCAGCAGCTGGAAGGGGAGGGCTGAGCAGTTCTTC.

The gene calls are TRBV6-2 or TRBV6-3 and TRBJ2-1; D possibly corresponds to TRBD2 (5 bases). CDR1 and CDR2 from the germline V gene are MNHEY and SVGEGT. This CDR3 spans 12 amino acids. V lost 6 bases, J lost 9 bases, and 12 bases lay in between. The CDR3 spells CASSQSSFEQFF. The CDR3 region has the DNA TGTGCCAGCAGCCAATCTAGCTTTGAGCAGTTCTTC.

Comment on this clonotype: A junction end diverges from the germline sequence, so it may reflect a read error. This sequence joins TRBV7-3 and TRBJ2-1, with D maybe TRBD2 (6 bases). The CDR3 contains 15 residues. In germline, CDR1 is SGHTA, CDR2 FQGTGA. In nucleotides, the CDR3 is TGTGCCAGCAGTCCCTTGCTAGCGTCCCACAATGGGCAGTTCTTC. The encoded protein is CASSPLLASHNGQFF.

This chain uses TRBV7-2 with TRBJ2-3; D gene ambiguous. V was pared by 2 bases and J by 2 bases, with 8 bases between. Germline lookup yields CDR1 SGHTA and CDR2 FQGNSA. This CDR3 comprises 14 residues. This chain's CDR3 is CASSLNLHTDTQYF. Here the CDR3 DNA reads TGTGCCAGCAGCTTAAACTTGCACACAGATACGCAGTATTTT.

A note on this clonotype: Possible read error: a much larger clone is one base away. CDR3 amino acids: CASSTGTSGYEQYF. The DNA for the CDR3 is TGTGCCAGCAGCACCGGGACTAGCGGCTACGAGCAGTACTTC. This chain joins TRBV3-1 and TRBJ2-1; 11 positions match TRBD2. The DNA end favors TRBJ2-7, so the J call may be wrong. The CDR3 spans 14 residues. The germline CDR1 and CDR2 sequences are LGHDT and YNNKEL (reference sequence).

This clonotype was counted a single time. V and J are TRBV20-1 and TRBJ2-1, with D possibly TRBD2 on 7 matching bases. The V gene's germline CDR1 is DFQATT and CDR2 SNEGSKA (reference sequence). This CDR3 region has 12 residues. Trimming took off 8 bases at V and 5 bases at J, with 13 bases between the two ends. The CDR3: CSSRRGHNEQFF. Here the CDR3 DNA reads TGCAGTTCCAGGCGGGGGCACAATGAGCAGTTCTTC.

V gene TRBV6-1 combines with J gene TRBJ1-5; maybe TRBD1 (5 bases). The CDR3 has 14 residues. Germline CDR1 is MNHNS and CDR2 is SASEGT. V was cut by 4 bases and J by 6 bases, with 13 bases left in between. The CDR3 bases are TGTGCCAGCAGTGCGACACAGACAGCTCAGCCCCAGCATTTT. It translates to CASSATQTAQPQHF.

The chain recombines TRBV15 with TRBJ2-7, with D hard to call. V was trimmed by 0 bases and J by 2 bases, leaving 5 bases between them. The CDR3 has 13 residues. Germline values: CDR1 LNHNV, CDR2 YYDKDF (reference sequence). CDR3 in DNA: TGTGCCACCAGCAGAGAAAAAACCTACGAGCAGTACTTC. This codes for CATSREKTYEQYF.

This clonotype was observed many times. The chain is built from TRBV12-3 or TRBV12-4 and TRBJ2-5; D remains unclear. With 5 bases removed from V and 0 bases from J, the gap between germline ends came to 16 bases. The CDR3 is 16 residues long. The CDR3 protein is CASSPIPRAYQETQYF. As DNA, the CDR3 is TGTGCCAGCAGTCCCATCCCGCGTGCGTACCAAGAGACCCAGTACTTC.

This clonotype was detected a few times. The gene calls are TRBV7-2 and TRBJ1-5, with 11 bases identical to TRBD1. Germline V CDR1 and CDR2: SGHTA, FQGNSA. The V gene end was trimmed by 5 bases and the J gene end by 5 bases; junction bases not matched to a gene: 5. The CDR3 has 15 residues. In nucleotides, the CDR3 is TGTGCCAGCAGCCGGGACAGGGGGTCGGATCAGCCCCAGCATTTT. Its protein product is CASSRDRGSDQPQHF.

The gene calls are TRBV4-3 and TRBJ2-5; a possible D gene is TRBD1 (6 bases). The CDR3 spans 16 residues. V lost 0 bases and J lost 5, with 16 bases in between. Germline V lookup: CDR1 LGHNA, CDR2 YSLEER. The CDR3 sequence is CASSQDWALQGETQYF. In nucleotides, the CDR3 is TGCGCCAGCAGCCAAGATTGGGCACTTCAGGGGGAGACCCAGTACTTC.

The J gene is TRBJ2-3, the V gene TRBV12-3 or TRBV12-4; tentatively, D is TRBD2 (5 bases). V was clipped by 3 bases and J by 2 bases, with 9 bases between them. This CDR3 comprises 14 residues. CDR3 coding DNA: TGTGCCAGCAGTTTTGAGGGAGTCACAGATACGCAGTATTTT. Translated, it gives CASSFEGVTDTQYF.

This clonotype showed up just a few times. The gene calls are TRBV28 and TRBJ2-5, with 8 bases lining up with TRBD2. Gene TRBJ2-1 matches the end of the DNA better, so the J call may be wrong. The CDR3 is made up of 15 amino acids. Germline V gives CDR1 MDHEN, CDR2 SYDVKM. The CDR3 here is CASSPASGSHNEQFF. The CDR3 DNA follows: TGTGCCAGCAGTCCCGCAAGCGGGAGCCACAATGAGCAGTTCTTC.

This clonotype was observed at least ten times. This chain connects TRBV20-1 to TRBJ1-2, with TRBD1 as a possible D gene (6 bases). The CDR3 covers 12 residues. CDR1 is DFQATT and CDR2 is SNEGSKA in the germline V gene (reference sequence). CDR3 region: CSVQGTNYGYTF. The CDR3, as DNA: TGCAGCGTACAGGGCACTAACTATGGCTACACCTTC.

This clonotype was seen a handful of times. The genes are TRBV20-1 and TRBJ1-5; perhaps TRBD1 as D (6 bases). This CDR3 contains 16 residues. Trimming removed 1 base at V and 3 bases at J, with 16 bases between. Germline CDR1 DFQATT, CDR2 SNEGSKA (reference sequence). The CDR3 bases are TGCAGTGCTAGAGGCCCCGAGGGGGGCGTCAATCAGCCCCAGCATTTT. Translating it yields CSARGPEGGVNQPQHF.